This T cell receptor beta chain was captured in a study of cytomegalovirus exposure and HLA in healthy donors. Use of 60 Vbeta and 13 Jbeta primers characterized the PCR. TCRdb keeps only in-frame clones here, not all; method: immunoSEQ multiplex PCR. The sample has 200,000 to 250,000 clones, around four fifths seen once. Among the donors, all were healthy bone marrow donors. V lost 1 base, J lost 6 bases, and 18 bases lay in between. The CDR3 is 15 residues long. Per the germline V gene, CDR1 is SQVTM and CDR2 is ANQGSEA. Findings of the study overall: There were over 150 TCR beta chains listed as cytomegalovirus-associated. Later analysis revealed greater clonal expansion in HLA-associated TCR beta chains than in equally common others. Presence/absence analyses supposed approximately even sequencing depth among donors.

Concerning this clone: Its antigen remains unknown.

The sequenced sample was PBMCs. This sequence originates from a boy aged 5-17 years in good health and CMV-seronegative. This chain links TRBV29-1 with TRBJ1-2; no clear D gene. CDR3 sequence (DNA): TGCAGCGTTGAAGCCTTGAGCGTACGGGTAGATGGCTACACCTTC. Amino acids: CSVEALSVRVDGYTF.